Listed below are T cell receptor beta chains from one sample, sequenced in a study of blood T cell repertoires in COVID-19. The method was immunoSEQ multiplex PCR; TCRdb's version includes in-frame clones alone and lacks a portion of them. The table includes fewer than 300,000 clones, roughly 80% detected once. Material for sequencing was peripheral blood. Every receptor here comes from a human donor with COVID-19, enrolled during active disease. The donor label of this sample is uncertain. CDR3s include the opening cysteine and the closing phenylalanine or tryptophan. The order of the fields is V gene, D gene, J gene, clone size, CDR3 DNA, CDR3 protein. A D gene is named only where the DNA matches it firmly. The size of a clone is reported for some rows only, either as once, few or many, or as a class for expanded clones.

TRBV7-9	TRBD1	TRBJ1-1	.	TGTGCCAGCAGGACAGGGTACACTGAAGCTTTCTTT	CASRTGYTEAFF
TRBV5-4	TRBD1	TRBJ2-7	.	TGTGCCAGCAGCTCGTCGACAGGGGGCTACGAGCAGTACTTC	CASSSSTGGYEQYF
TRBV4-1	TRBD2	TRBJ2-7	.	TGCGCCAGCAGCCGCGGACTAGCGGGAGTCTACGAGCAGTACTTC	CASSRGLAGVYEQYF
TRBV7-8	.	TRBJ2-5	.	TGTGCCAGCAGCTCAGGAACTGACACCGGCCCCCGGTACTTC	CASSSGTDTGPRYF
TRBV2	TRBD1	TRBJ1-1	.	TGTGCCAGCAGTGAAGCGCTTCCAGGACAGGGGAGGCCTGAAGCTTTCTTT	CASSEALPGQGRPEAFF
TRBV7-2	.	TRBJ1-6	few	TGTGCCAGCAGCTTAGGGGAGGGTTCACCCCTCCACTTT	CASSLGEGSPLHF
TRBV30	TRBD2	TRBJ2-7	.	TGTGCCTGGGCGACCCGGGGGGACTCCGAGCAGTACTTC	CAWATRGDSEQYF
TRBV15	.	TRBJ2-5	.	TGTGCCACCAGCAGAGATGGGGGAGGCGGGGAGACCCAGTACTTC	CATSRDGGGGETQYF
TRBV9	.	TRBJ1-4	.	TGTGCCAGCAGCCGTACAGGGCAAAATGAAAAACTGTTTTTT	CASSRTGQNEKLFF
TRBV5-1	.	TRBJ2-1	.	TGCGCCAGCAGCTTGGGGTTGAGAGACAATGAGCAGTTCTTC	CASSLGLRDNEQFF
TRBV7-3	.	TRBJ2-2	once	TGTGCCAGCAGCCCCCAGGGAAGTCTCACCGGGGAGCTGTTTTTT	CASSPQGSLTGELFF